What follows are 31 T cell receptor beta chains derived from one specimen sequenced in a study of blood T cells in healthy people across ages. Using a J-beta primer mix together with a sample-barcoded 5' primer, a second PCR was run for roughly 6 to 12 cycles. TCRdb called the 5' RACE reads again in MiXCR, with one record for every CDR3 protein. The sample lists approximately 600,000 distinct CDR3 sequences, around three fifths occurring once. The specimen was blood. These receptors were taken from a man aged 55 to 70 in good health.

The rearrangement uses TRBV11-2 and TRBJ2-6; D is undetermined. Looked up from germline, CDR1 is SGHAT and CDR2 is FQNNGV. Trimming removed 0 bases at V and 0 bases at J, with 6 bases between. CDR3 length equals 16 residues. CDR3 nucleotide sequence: TGTGCCAGCAGCTTAGATTTGGGCTCTGGGGCCAACGTCCTGACTTTC. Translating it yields CASSLDLGSGANVLTF.

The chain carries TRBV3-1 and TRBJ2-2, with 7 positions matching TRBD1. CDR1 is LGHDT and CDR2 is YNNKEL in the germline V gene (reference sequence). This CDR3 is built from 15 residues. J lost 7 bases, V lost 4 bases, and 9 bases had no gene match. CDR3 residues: CASSLGTGVVGELFF. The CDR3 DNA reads TGTGCCAGCAGCCTGGGCACAGGGGTCGTCGGGGAGCTGTTTTTT.

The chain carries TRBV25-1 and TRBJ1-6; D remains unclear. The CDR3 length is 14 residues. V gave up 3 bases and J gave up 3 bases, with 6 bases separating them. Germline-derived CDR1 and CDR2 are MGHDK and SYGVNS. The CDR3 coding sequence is TGTGCCAGCAGTGACAGCTTCTATAATTCACCCCTCCACTTT. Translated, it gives CASSDSFYNSPLHF.

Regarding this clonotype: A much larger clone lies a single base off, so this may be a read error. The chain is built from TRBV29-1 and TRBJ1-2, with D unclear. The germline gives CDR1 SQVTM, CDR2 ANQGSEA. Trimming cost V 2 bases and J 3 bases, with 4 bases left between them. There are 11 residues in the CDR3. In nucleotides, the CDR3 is TGCAGCGTTGAAAGGGACTATGGCTACACCTTC. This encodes CSVERDYGYTF.

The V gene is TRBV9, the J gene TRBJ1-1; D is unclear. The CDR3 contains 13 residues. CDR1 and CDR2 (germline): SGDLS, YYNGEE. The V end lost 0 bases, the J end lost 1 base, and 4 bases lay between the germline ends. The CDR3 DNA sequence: TGTGCCAGCAGCGTAGAGGCGAACACTGAAGCTTTCTTT. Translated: CASSVEANTEAFF.

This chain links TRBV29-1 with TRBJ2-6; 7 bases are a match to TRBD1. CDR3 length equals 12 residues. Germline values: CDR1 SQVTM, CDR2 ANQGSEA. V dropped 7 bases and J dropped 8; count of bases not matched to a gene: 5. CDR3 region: CSAGDSPNVLTF. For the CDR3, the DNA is TGCAGCGCCGGGGACAGCCCCAACGTCCTGACTTTC. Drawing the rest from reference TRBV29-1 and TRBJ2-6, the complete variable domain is SAVISQKPSRDICQRGTSLTIQCQVDSQVTMMFWYRQQPGQSLTLIATANQGSEATYESGFVIDKFPISRPNLTFSTLTVSNMSPEDSSIYLCSAGDSPNVLTFGAGSRLTVL.

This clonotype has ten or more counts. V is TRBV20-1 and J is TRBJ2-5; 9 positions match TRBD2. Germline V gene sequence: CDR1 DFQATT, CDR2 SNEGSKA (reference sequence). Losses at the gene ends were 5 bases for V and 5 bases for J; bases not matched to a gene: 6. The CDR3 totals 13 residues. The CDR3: CSARTSDRETQYF. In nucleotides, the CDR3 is TGCAGTGCTCGGACTAGCGACCGGGAGACCCAGTACTTC.

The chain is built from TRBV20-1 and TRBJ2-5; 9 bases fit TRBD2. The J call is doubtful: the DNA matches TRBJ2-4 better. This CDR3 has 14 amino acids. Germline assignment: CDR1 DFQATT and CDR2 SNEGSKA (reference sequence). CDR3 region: CSAASGGGADIQYF. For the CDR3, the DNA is TGCAGTGCCGCCTCGGGCGGGGGGGCCGACATTCAGTACTTC.

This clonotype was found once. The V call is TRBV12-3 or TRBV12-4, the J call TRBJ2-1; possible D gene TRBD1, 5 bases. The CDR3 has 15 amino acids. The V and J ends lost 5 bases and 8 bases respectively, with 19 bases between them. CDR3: CASSQGSPRRDEQFF. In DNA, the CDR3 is TGTGCCAGCAGTCAGGGCTCCCCCAGGCGAGATGAGCAGTTCTTC.

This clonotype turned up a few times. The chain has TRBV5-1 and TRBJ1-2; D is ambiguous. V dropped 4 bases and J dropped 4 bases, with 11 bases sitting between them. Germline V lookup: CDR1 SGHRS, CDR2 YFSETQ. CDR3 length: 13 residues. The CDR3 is CASSLRTRYGYTF. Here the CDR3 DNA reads TGCGCCAGCAGCCTCAGGACCCGCTATGGCTACACCTTC. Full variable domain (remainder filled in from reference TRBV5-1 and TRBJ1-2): KAGVTQTPRYLIKTRGQQVTLSCSPISGHRSVSWYQQTPGQGLQFLFEYFSETQRNKGNFPGRFSGRQFSNSRSEMNVSTLELGDSALYLCASSLRTRYGYTFGSGTRLTVV.

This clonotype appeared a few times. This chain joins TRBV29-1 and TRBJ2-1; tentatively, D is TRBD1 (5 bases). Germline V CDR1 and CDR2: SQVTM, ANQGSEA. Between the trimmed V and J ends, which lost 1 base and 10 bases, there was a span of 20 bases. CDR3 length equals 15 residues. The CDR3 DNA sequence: TGCAGCGTTGAAGGCTCTGGCGAAGGGGTAGGAGAGCAGTTCTTC. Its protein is CSVEGSGEGVGEQFF.

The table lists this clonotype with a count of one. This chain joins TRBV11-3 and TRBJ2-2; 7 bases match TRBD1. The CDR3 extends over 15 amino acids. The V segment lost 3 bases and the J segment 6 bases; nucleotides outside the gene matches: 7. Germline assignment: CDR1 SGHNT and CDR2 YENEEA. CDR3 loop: CASSLGDSDAGELFF. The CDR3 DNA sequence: TGTGCCAGCAGCTTGGGGGACAGTGATGCCGGGGAGCTGTTTTTT. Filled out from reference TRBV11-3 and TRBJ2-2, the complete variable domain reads EAGVVQSPRYKIIEKKQPVAFWCNPISGHNTLYWYLQNLGQGPELLIRYENEEAVDDSQLPKDRFSAERLKGVDSTLKIQPAELGDSAVYLCASSLGDSDAGELFFGEGSRLTVL.

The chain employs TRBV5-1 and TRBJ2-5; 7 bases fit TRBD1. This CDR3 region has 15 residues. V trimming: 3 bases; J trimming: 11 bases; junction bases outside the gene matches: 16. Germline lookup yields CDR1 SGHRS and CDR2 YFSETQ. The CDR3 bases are TGCGCCAGCAGCTCGACAGGGCTCTCCTACGATGAGCAGTACTTC. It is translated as CASSSTGLSYDEQYF.

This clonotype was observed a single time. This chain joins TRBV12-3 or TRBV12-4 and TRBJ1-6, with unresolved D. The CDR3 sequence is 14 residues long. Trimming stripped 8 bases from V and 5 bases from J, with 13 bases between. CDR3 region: CASRLRPNNSPLHF. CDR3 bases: TGTGCCAGCCGACTGCGGCCTAATAATTCACCCCTCCACTTT.

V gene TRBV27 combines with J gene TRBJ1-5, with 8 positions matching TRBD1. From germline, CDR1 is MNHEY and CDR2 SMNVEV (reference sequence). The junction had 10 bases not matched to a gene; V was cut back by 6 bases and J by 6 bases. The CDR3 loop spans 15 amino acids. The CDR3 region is CASSGGQGLGQPQHF. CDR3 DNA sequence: TGTGCCAGCAGCGGAGGACAGGGCTTAGGTCAGCCCCAGCATTTT.

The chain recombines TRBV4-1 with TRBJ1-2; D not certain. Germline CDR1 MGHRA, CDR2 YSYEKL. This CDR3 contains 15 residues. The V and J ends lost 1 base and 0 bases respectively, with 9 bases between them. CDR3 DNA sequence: TGCGCCAGCAGCCAAGGGCACAGTACTAACTATGGCTACACCTTC. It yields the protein CASSQGHSTNYGYTF.

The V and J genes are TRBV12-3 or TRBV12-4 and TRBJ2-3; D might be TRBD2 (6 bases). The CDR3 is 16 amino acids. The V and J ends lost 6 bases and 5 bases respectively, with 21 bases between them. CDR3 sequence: CASSPRGTGPKDTQYF. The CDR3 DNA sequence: TGTGCCAGCAGCCCTCGGGGGACTGGCCCAAAAGATACGCAGTATTTT.

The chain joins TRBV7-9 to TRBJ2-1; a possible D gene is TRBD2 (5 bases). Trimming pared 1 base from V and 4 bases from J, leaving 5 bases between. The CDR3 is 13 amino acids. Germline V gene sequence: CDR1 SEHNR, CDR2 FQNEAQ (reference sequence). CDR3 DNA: TGTGCCAGCAGCTTAGAGCGGTACAATGAGCAGTTCTTC. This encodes CASSLERYNEQFF.

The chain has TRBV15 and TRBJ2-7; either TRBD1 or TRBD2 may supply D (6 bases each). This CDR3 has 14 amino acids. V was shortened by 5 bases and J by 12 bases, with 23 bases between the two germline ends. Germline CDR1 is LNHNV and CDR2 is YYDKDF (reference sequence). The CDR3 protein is CATSRRTGSYGGYF. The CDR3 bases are TGTGCCACCAGCCGACGAACAGGGAGCTACGGGGGGTACTTC. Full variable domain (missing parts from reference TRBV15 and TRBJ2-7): DAMVIQNPRYQVTQFGKPVTLSCSQTLNHNVMYWYQQKSSQAPKLLFHYYDKDFNNEADTPDNFQSRRPNTSFCFLDIRSPGLGDTAMYLCATSRRTGSYGGYFGPGTRLTVT.

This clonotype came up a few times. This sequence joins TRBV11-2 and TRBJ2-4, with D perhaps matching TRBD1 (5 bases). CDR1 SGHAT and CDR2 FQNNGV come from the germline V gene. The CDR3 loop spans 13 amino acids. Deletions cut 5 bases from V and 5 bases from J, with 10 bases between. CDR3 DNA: TGTGCCAGCAGCACCGACAGACAAAACATTCAGTACTTC. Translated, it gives CASSTDRQNIQYF.

The CDR3 nucleotides read TGTGCCAGCAGCTTCGGACAGGGTGGCCCCTACGAGCAGTACTTC. Amino acids: CASSFGQGGPYEQYF. The chain joins TRBV27 to TRBJ2-7; 8 positions match TRBD1. V was pared by 6 bases and J by 2 bases, with 9 bases of the junction left unmatched. The CDR3 sequence is 15 residues long. Germline V gene data show CDR1 as MNHEY and CDR2 as SMNVEV (reference sequence).

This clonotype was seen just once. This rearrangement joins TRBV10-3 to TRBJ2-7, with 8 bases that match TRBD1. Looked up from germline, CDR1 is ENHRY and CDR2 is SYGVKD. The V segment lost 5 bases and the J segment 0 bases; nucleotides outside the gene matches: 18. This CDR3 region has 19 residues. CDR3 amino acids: CAISSSLHSSGTGSYEQYF. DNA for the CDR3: TGTGCCATCAGTTCTTCCCTACATTCATCCGGGACAGGCTCCTACGAGCAGTACTTC.

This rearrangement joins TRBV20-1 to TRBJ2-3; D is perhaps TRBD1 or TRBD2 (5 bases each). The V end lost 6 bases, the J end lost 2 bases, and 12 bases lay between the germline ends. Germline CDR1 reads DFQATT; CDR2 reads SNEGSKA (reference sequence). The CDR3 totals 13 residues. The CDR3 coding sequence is TGCAGTGCGCCCGGGACCGACACAGATACGCAGTATTTT. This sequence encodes CSAPGTDTDTQYF.

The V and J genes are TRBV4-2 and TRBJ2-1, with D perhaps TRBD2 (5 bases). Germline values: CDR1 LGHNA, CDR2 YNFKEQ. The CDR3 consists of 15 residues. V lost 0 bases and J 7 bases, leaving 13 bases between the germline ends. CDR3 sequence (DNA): TGTGCCAGCAGCCAAGATACGGGTACTAGTAATGAGCAGTTCTTC. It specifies CASSQDTGTSNEQFF.

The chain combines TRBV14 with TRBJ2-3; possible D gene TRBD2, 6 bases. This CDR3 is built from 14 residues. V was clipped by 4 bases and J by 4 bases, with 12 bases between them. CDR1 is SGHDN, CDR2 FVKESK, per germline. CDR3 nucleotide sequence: TGTGCCAGCAGCCCCGGACTAAGCGCAGATACGCAGTATTTT. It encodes CASSPGLSADTQYF.

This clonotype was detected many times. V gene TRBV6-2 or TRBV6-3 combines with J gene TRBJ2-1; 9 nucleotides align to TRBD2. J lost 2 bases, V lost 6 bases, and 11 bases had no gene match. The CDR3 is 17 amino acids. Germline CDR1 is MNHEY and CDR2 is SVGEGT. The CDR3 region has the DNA TGTGCCAGCAGACCCTTACGACTAGCGGCAACCTACAATGAGCAGTTCTTC. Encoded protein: CASRPLRLAATYNEQFF.

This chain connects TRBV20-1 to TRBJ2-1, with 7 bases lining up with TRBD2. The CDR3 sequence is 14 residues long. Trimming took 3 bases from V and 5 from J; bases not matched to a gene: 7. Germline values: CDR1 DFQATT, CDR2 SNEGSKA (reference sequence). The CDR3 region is CSASPGTINNEQFF. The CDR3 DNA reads TGCAGTGCTAGTCCCGGGACTATCAACAATGAGCAGTTCTTC.

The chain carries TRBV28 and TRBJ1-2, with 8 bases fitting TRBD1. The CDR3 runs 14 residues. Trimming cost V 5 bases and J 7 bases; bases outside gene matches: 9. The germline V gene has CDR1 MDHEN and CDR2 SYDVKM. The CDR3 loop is CASSRRTGTGGYTF. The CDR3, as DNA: TGTGCCAGCAGTCGTAGGACAGGGACGGGTGGCTACACCTTC.

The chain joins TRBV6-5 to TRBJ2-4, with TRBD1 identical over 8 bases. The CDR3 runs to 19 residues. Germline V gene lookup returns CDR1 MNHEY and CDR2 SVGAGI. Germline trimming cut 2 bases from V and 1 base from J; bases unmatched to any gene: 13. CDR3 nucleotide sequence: TGTGCCAGCAGTTACCAACTTCCCAGGGGGCGAGGCGCCAAAAACATTCAGTACTTC. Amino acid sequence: CASSYQLPRGRGAKNIQYF.

Written as DNA, the CDR3 is TGTGCCATCAGCGAGGGGGATCGGTACAATGAGCAGTTCTTC. As protein: CAISEGDRYNEQFF. The chain couples TRBV10-3 to TRBJ2-1; maybe TRBD1 (6 bases). The CDR3 loop spans 14 amino acids. Trimming stripped 6 bases from V and 4 bases from J, with 13 bases between. The germline V gene has CDR1 ENHRY and CDR2 SYGVKD.

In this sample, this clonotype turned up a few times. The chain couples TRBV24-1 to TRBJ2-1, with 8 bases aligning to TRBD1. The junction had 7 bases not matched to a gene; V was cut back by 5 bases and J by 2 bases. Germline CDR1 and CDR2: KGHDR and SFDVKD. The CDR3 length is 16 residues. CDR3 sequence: CATSGTGGIPYNEQFF. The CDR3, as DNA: TGTGCCACCAGTGGAACAGGGGGTATTCCCTACAATGAGCAGTTCTTC.